The 21 T cell receptor beta chains in this list originate from one sample, sequenced in a study of T cell responses to AZD1222 COVID-19 vaccine. TCRdb keeps only in-frame clones here, not all; method: immunoSEQ multiplex PCR. The table records around 110,000 clones, about 85% of them present only once. The material sequenced was peripheral blood, taken 28 days after the second AZD1222 dose. The receptors were gathered from an adult who received the AZD1222 COVID-19 vaccine.

With regard to this clone: The junction shows a germline mismatch at one end, possibly a read error. The chain joins TRBV3-1 (or the pseudogene TRBV3-2) to TRBJ2-7; TRBD2 is a possible D gene (6 bases). The CDR3 covers 15 residues. Germline-derived CDR1 and CDR2 are LGHDT and YNNKEL (reference sequence). The CDR3 loop is CASSQDGDWATERHF. The CDR3 bases are TGTGCCAGCAGCCAAGATGGGGACTGGGCCACGGAAAGGCACTTC.

This sequence joins TRBV2 and TRBJ1-2; D gene uncertain. V gave up 9 bases and J gave up 2 bases, with 7 bases separating them. Germline V lookup: CDR1 SNHLY, CDR2 FYNNEI. The CDR3 loop spans 11 amino acids. In nucleotides, the CDR3 is TGTGCCAGTTCTCGGAACTATGGCTACACCTTC. Its translation: CASSRNYGYTF.

The V gene is TRBV12-5, the J gene TRBJ2-2; D gene ambiguous. V lost 3 bases, J lost 4 bases, and 6 bases lay in between. The CDR3 runs 13 residues. From germline, CDR1 is LGHNT and CDR2 FRNRAP. As DNA, the CDR3 is TGTGCTAGTGGTTTATCCTCCACCGGGGAGCTGTTTTTT. Translation: CASGLSSTGELFF.

This clone has a single count. This rearrangement joins TRBV5-6 to TRBJ1-2; 7 bases are shared with TRBD1. V dropped 4 bases and J dropped 5; count of bases not matched to a gene: 5. Germline V lookup: CDR1 SGHDT, CDR2 YYEEEE. The CDR3 has 13 residues. The CDR3 bases are TGTGCCAGCAGCGGCTTACAGGGGTATGGCTACACCTTC. This gives the protein CASSGLQGYGYTF.

V is TRBV28 and J is TRBJ1-2, with no clear D. With 4 bases removed from V and 5 bases from J, the gap between germline ends came to 8 bases. Germline values: CDR1 MDHEN, CDR2 SYDVKM. The CDR3 loop spans 12 amino acids. CDR3 in amino acids: CASSSLDYGYTF. CDR3 DNA: TGTGCCAGCAGTTCGTTGGATTATGGCTACACCTTC.

This chain uses TRBV9 with TRBJ1-6; tentative D call: TRBD1 (6 bases). The CDR3 is made up of 15 amino acids. The V gene's germline CDR1 is SGDLS and CDR2 YYNGEE. Trimming left V 3 bases short and J 3 bases short, with 10 bases between. The DNA of the CDR3 is TGTGCCAGCAGCGAACGGGACAACTATAATTCACCCCTCCACTTT. Translation gives CASSERDNYNSPLHF.

With respect to this clone: Distinct nucleotide sequences in the sample also encode this CDR3. The chain has TRBV19 and TRBJ2-2; 9 bases agree with TRBD1. Germline V gives CDR1 LNHDA, CDR2 SQIVND (reference sequence). With V trimmed by 4 bases and J by 5 bases, 5 bases remained unmatched. The CDR3 spans 15 residues. DNA of the CDR3: TGTGCCAGTAGTAGGGACAGGGTAGGAACCGGGGAGCTGTTTTTT. Its protein is CASSRDRVGTGELFF.

The V and J genes are TRBV7-8 and TRBJ2-3; perhaps TRBD2 as D (5 bases). The CDR3 covers 11 residues. The V end was cut by 4 bases, the J end by 14 bases, with 13 bases between. CDR1 is SGHVS and CDR2 is FQNEAQ in the germline V gene. The CDR3 is CASSSGLSRYF. As DNA, the CDR3 is TGTGCCAGCAGCTCTGGACTCTCTCGGTATTTT. Looking up the rest from reference TRBV7-8 and TRBJ2-3 gives the full variable domain: GAGVSQSPRYKVAKRGQDVALRCDPISGHVSLFWYQQALGQGPEFLTYFQNEAQLDKSGLPSDRFFAERPEGSVSTLKIQRTQQEDSAVYLCASSSGLSRYFGPGTRLTVL.

This clone was found a few times. The rearrangement links TRBV29-1 to TRBJ1-1; D is undetermined. Between the trimmed V and J ends, which lost 4 bases and 2 bases, there was a span of 14 bases. This CDR3 has 14 amino acids. CDR1 is SQVTM and CDR2 is ANQGSEA in the germline V gene. CDR3 DNA sequence: TGCAGCGTTGCCCAGTCACAGTCAAACACTGAAGCTTTCTTT. As protein: CSVAQSQSNTEAFF.

V is TRBV6-2 or TRBV6-3 and J is TRBJ2-1; D is ambiguous. The CDR3 is 11 amino acids. Germline V gives CDR1 MNHEY, CDR2 SVGEGT. The V and J ends lost 2 bases and 10 bases respectively, with 6 bases between them. The CDR3 spells CASSYPGEQFF. The CDR3 DNA reads as TGTGCCAGCAGTTACCCCGGGGAGCAGTTCTTC.

This chain uses TRBV6-5 with TRBJ2-7; D is unresolved. The CDR3 is 14 residues long. The V gene's germline CDR1 is MNHEY and CDR2 SVGAGI. Trimming took 0 bases from V and 2 from J, leaving 8 bases between them. DNA for the CDR3: TGTGCCAGCAGTTACTCTGCCAGCACCTACGAGCAGTACTTC. Protein: CASSYSASTYEQYF.

The chain has TRBV6-2 or TRBV6-3 and TRBJ1-5; 10 bases are a match to TRBD1. CDR1 and CDR2 from the germline V gene are MNHEY and SVGEGT. CDR3 length: 16 residues. The J segment lost 0 bases and the V segment lost 5 bases, leaving 4 bases of the junction unmatched. The CDR3 DNA follows: TGTGCCAGCAGTCCGGGACAGGGGCCTAGCAATCAGCCCCAGCATTTT. It specifies CASSPGQGPSNQPQHF.

The sample holds a few counts of this clone. The J gene is TRBJ1-1, the V gene TRBV3-1 (or the pseudogene TRBV3-2); perhaps TRBD1 as D (5 bases). The CDR3 has 11 amino acids. CDR1 LGHDT and CDR2 YNNKEL come from the germline V gene (reference sequence). V was clipped by 7 bases and J by 8 bases, with 11 bases between them. As DNA, the CDR3 is TGTGCCAGCACCTCAGGGTCGGAAGCTTTCTTT. Its translation: CASTSGSEAFF.

This clone was counted a single time. The rearrangement joins TRBV5-6 to TRBJ2-1; no definite D call. There are 15 residues in the CDR3. Germline assignment: CDR1 SGHDT and CDR2 YYEEEE. V lost 2 bases to trimming and J lost 6 bases, with 15 bases between them. Here the CDR3 DNA reads TGTGCCAGCAGCTTATTTGTGGGGTGGGTCAATGAGCAGTTCTTC. It encodes CASSLFVGWVNEQFF.

CDR3 protein: CASSQVGTDTQYF. CDR3 nucleotide sequence: TGTGCCAGCAGCCAAGTAGGGACAGATACGCAGTATTTT. J is TRBJ2-3 and V is TRBV3-1 (or the pseudogene TRBV3-2); no reliable D call. V dropped 1 base and J dropped 3 bases, with 5 bases sitting between them. Looked up from germline, CDR1 is LGHDT and CDR2 is YNNKEL (reference sequence). The length of the CDR3 is 13 residues.

The chain uses TRBV7-8 and TRBJ2-3; 8 nucleotides match TRBD2. Per germline, CDR1 SGHVS and CDR2 FQNEAQ. The CDR3 runs 16 residues. V lost 4 bases to trimming and J lost 2 bases; unmatched junction nucleotides: 8. In nucleotides, the CDR3 is TGTGCCAGCAGCTCGGGGGGGCCCGGGGCCACAGATACGCAGTATTTT. Its translation is CASSSGGPGATDTQYF.

The chain links TRBV29-1 to TRBJ1-1; no reliable D call. CDR3 length equals 16 residues. V shed 4 bases and J shed 0 bases, with 18 bases lying between them. Germline CDR1 reads SQVTM; CDR2 reads ANQGSEA. CDR3 amino acids: CSVVRLFDTMNTEAFF. The CDR3 region has the DNA TGCAGCGTTGTTAGGCTCTTTGACACTATGAACACTGAAGCTTTCTTT.

The chain uses TRBV6-2 or TRBV6-3 and TRBJ1-2; D is ambiguous. Germline V gene data show CDR1 as MNHEY and CDR2 as SVGEGT. V was cut by 6 bases and J by 1 base, with 6 bases left in between. The CDR3 extends over 12 amino acids. The CDR3 DNA follows: TGTGCCAGCAGCCTACTTAACTATGGCTACACCTTC. Protein: CASSLLNYGYTF.

The rearrangement joins TRBV28 to TRBJ2-5; D not certain. CDR1 and CDR2 from the germline V gene are MDHEN and SYDVKM. The CDR3 is 12 residues long. The germline V and J ends were trimmed by 8 bases and 2 bases, with 9 bases remaining between them. The CDR3 loop is CASGPLQETQYF. Here the CDR3 DNA reads TGTGCCAGCGGTCCACTTCAAGAGACCCAGTACTTC.

The J gene is TRBJ1-1, the V gene TRBV30; 7 positions agree with TRBD1. V was pared by 3 bases and J by 6 bases, with 10 bases of the junction left unmatched. Germline V gene sequence: CDR1 GTSNPN, CDR2 SVGIG (reference sequence). The CDR3 consists of 14 residues. CDR3 DNA sequence: TGTGCCTGGAGACAGGGGATGGTTTCTGCTGAAGCTTTCTTT. It translates to CAWRQGMVSAEAFF.

V is TRBV6-6 and J is TRBJ1-3; TRBD1 might be the D (6 bases). CDR3 length equals 16 residues. Trimming pared 8 bases from V and 2 bases from J, leaving 19 bases between. The germline CDR1 and CDR2 sequences are MNHNY and SVGAGI (reference sequence). The CDR3 bases are TGTGCCAGCTTTTCCTCGTGGGGGGCTACTGGAAACACCATATATTTT. Translated, it gives CASFSSWGATGNTIYF.